The next 15 T cell receptor beta chains were all read from a single sample in a study of blood T cell repertoires in COVID-19. Repertoires were generated with immunoSEQ multiplex PCR, while TCRdb's copy carries only in-frame clones and drops some. The data contain roughly 120,000 clones, roughly three quarters of them singletons. Input material: peripheral blood. The receptor source for this set is a woman of 80 years or more with acute or convalescent COVID-19.

The chain joins TRBV9 to TRBJ2-7; 9 bases match TRBD2. Trimming at V came to 1 base and at J to 4 bases, leaving 9 bases not matched to a gene. The CDR3 is made up of 16 amino acids. CDR1 and CDR2 (germline): SGDLS, YYNGEE. CDR3 sequence reads: CASSVLPSGDFYEQYF. The CDR3 DNA sequence: TGTGCCAGCAGCGTACTACCTAGCGGGGACTTTTACGAGCAGTACTTC.

J is TRBJ2-1 and V is TRBV29-1; 12 bases match TRBD2. This CDR3 is 13 amino acids long. The trim removed 6 bases at V and 8 bases at J, leaving 5 bases unmatched. Germline V lookup: CDR1 SQVTM, CDR2 ANQGSEA. The CDR3 loop reads CSVLTSGSYEQFF. DNA for the CDR3: TGCAGCGTCCTGACTAGCGGGAGCTATGAGCAGTTCTTC.

The chain has TRBV9 and TRBJ1-5, with 7 bases matching TRBD1. The CDR3 extends over 15 amino acids. J lost 3 bases, V lost 3 bases, and 6 bases had no gene match. Germline CDR1 and CDR2: SGDLS and YYNGEE. CDR3 region: CASSETGFPNQPQHF. The CDR3 coding sequence is TGTGCCAGCAGCGAGACAGGGTTCCCCAATCAGCCCCAGCATTTT.

The chain recombines TRBV6-1 with TRBJ2-2; 8 nucleotides agree with TRBD1. From germline, CDR1 is MNHNS and CDR2 SASEGT. The CDR3 covers 15 residues. V gave up 5 bases and J gave up 5 bases; unmatched junction bases: 7. The CDR3 loop is CASSLLRGQTGELFF. CDR3 DNA sequence: TGTGCCAGCAGTTTGCTCAGGGGGCAGACCGGGGAGCTGTTTTTT.

This clone was counted only a few times. The J gene is TRBJ1-2, the V gene TRBV28; D remains ambiguous. This CDR3 spans 12 amino acids. Trimming left V 3 bases short and J 4 bases short, with 6 bases between. Germline CDR1 and CDR2: MDHEN and SYDVKM. CDR3 residues: CASSLTGYGYTF. Here the CDR3 DNA reads TGTGCCAGCAGTTTGACGGGCTATGGCTACACCTTC.

The chain combines TRBV29-1 with TRBJ2-7, with a possible D match to TRBD2 (10 bases). CDR1 is SQVTM and CDR2 is ANQGSEA in the germline V gene. CDR3 length: 18 residues. The germline V and J ends were trimmed by 4 bases and 3 bases, with 28 bases remaining between them. CDR3 in DNA: TGCAGCGTTGTGGCCGGGACAGGGCCAGCGGGAGGGCTCTACGAGCAGTACTTC. Translated: CSVVAGTGPAGGLYEQYF.

The chain links TRBV30 to TRBJ1-4; possibly TRBD1 for D (5 bases). Trimming removed 5 bases at V and 3 bases at J, with 16 bases between. This CDR3 spans 15 amino acids. Germline V gene data show CDR1 as GTSNPN and CDR2 as SVGIG (reference sequence). CDR3 sequence reads: CAWGGVGAANEKLFF. The CDR3 DNA reads TGTGCCTGGGGAGGAGTTGGGGCGGCTAATGAAAAACTGTTTTTT.

This clone was counted only a few times. The chain joins TRBV15 to TRBJ2-3; D is ambiguous. Germline loops: CDR1 LNHNV, CDR2 YYDKDF (reference sequence). The CDR3 has 13 amino acids. V was cut by 1 base and J by 6 bases, with 8 bases left in between. In nucleotides, the CDR3 is TGTGCCACCAGCAGAGGCCAGGCGGATACGCAGTATTTT. This encodes CATSRGQADTQYF.

This clone was seen just once. The chain uses TRBV30 and TRBJ2-1; TRBD2 agrees at 7 bases. The V gene's germline CDR1 is GTSNPN and CDR2 SVGIG (reference sequence). The length of the CDR3 is 11 residues. Trimming cost V 2 bases and J 13 bases; bases outside gene matches: 5. Here the CDR3 DNA reads TGTGCCTGGAGTACGGGGGGATACCAGTTCTTC. Its protein is CAWSTGGYQFF. Together with reference TRBV30 and TRBJ2-1, the CDR3 gives the full variable domain: SQTIHQWPATLVQPVGSPLSLECTVEGTSNPNLYWYRQAAGRGLQLLFYSVGIGQISSEVPQNLSASRPQDRQFILSSKKLLLSDSGFYLCAWSTGGYQFFGPGTRLTVL.

This chain links TRBV15 with TRBJ2-1; TRBD2 aligns across 8 bases. V was pared by 1 base and J by 12 bases, with 5 bases of the junction left unmatched. Germline values: CDR1 LNHNV, CDR2 YYDKDF (reference sequence). The CDR3 runs to 13 residues. The CDR3, as DNA: TGTGCCACCAGCAGAGGGGTTCGGGGGGGGCAGTTCTTC. Translated: CATSRGVRGGQFF.

The chain employs TRBV7-6 and TRBJ2-5; 16 nucleotides line up with TRBD2. CDR1 and CDR2 (germline): SGHVS, FNYEAQ. The CDR3 loop spans 17 amino acids. V dropped 5 bases and J dropped 2; count of bases not matched to a gene: 5. For the CDR3, the DNA is TGTGCCAGCAGCGCACCGGGACTAGCGGGGGGGCAAGAGACCCAGTACTTC. Its protein product is CASSAPGLAGGQETQYF.

There are a few counts of this clone. The rearrangement links TRBV5-1 to TRBJ1-6, with D possibly TRBD1 on 5 matching bases. The germline V and J ends were trimmed by 1 base and 0 bases, with 8 bases remaining between them. The CDR3 runs 16 residues. Per germline, CDR1 SGHRS and CDR2 YFSETQ. CDR3 nucleotides: TGCGCCAGCAGCTTGACAGGCGACTCCTATAATTCACCCCTCCACTTT. Protein: CASSLTGDSYNSPLHF. The full variable domain, in which reference TRBV5-1 and TRBJ1-6 provide the parts outside the CDR3, is KAGVTQTPRYLIKTRGQQVTLSCSPISGHRSVSWYQQTPGQGLQFLFEYFSETQRNKGNFPGRFSGRQFSNSRSEMNVSTLELGDSALYLCASSLTGDSYNSPLHFGNGTRLTVT.

The V call is TRBV3-1 (or the pseudogene TRBV3-2), the J call TRBJ1-2; maybe TRBD1 (6 bases). The CDR3 sequence is 13 residues long. Trimming stripped 2 bases from V and 7 bases from J, with 11 bases between. CDR1 is LGHDT and CDR2 is YNNKEL in the germline V gene (reference sequence). The DNA of the CDR3 is TGTGCCAGCAGCCAACTGGGGGCCGGTGGCTACACCTTC. It specifies CASSQLGAGGYTF.

This clone was detected a few times. The chain has TRBV29-1 and TRBJ2-7, with 7 positions matching TRBD1. The V gene's germline CDR1 is SQVTM and CDR2 ANQGSEA. V dropped 7 bases and J dropped 2; count of bases not matched to a gene: 5. This CDR3 spans 12 amino acids. CDR3 DNA: TGCAGCGATACAGGGGCCACCTACGAGCAGTACTTC. It codes for CSDTGATYEQYF.

As concerns this clone: Other nucleotide sequences in the sample specify the same CDR3. The chain links TRBV7-9 to TRBJ2-3; D gene unclear. V was pared by 2 bases and J by 6 bases, with 6 bases between. The CDR3 is 12 amino acids. CDR1 and CDR2 from the germline V gene are SEHNR and FQNEAQ (reference sequence). This chain's CDR3 is CASSLLSDTQYF. CDR3 sequence (DNA): TGTGCCAGCAGCTTACTATCGGATACGCAGTATTTT.